These T cell receptor beta chains were read from a single sample in a study of read filtering for tumor transcriptome and immune sequencing. TCRdb fed the reads into MiXCR, producing one record per CDR3 protein. The sample contains more than 70,000 distinct CDR3 sequences, around a fifth of which appear only once. Material: a population of CD138-negative cells sorted from bone marrow. Source of these receptors: a donor older than 35 with multiple myeloma. Each CDR3 is given with its conserved first and last residue. The order of the fields is CDR3 length, V gene, D gene, J gene, clone size, CDR3 protein, CDR3 DNA. D genes are given only for firm matches. The size of a clone is reported for some rows only, either as once, few or many, or as a class for expanded clones.

>13|TRBV28|.|TRBJ1-4|many
CASSQPIDEKLFF
TGTGCCAGCAGCCAGCCTATCGATGAAAAACTGTTTTTT
>15|TRBV7-2|.|TRBJ2-3|many
CASSLGSGGGDTQYF
TGTGCCAGCAGCTTAGGCTCTGGGGGCGGGGATACGCAGTATTTT
>14|TRBV5-1|.|TRBJ2-2|many
CASSLEVVPGELFF
TGCGCCAGCAGCTTGGAGGTGGTCCCCGGGGAGCTGTTTTTT
>13|TRBV19|.|TRBJ2-4|many
CASSIGAWNIQYF
TGTGCCAGTAGTATAGGAGCGTGGAACATTCAGTACTTC
>13|TRBV6-2/TRBV6-3|.|TRBJ1-4|many
CASNVATNEKLFF
TGTGCCAGCAACGTTGCAACTAATGAAAAACTGTTTTTT
>13|TRBV7-8|.|TRBJ2-1|many
CASSLSGASEQFF
TGTGCCAGCAGCCTGAGTGGGGCCAGTGAGCAGTTCTTC
>18|TRBV6-5|TRBD1|TRBJ2-3|many
CASSPSNPGTGVADTQYF
TGTGCCAGCAGCCCATCCAACCCAGGGACAGGGGTCGCAGATACGCAGTATTTT
>14|TRBV5-1|.|TRBJ2-3|many
CASSLPDLGDTQYF
TGCGCCAGCAGCTTGCCGGACCTAGGAGATACGCAGTATTTT
>13|TRBV2|.|TRBJ2-2|.
CASSEREAGELLF
TGTGCCAGCAGTGAGAGGGAGGCCGGGGAGCTGCTTTTT
>17|TRBV15|.|TRBJ2-7|many
CATSRDGRLLSSYEQYF
TGTGCCACCAGCAGAGATGGTAGGCTCCTCAGCTCCTACGAGCAGTACTTC
>12|TRBV20-1|.|TRBJ2-3|many
CSAPTHTDTQYF
TGCAGTGCCCCGACCCACACAGATACGCAGTATTTT
>14|TRBV15|.|TRBJ1-2|few
CATSENAPRYGYTF
TGTGCCACCAGCGAGAACGCCCCGCGCTATGGCTACACCTTC
>15|TRBV7-6|.|TRBJ2-7|.
CASSYINERGGEQYF
TGTGCCAGCAGCTATATTAACGAGAGGGGCGGCGAGCAGTACTTC
>14|TRBV20-1|.|TRBJ2-7|many
CSASLPRGPYEQYF
TGCAGTGCTAGTCTGCCCCGGGGCCCCTACGAGCAGTACTTC
>15|TRBV29-1|.|TRBJ1-1|few
CSTPGEGFSYTEAFF
TGCAGCACCCCCGGGGAGGGATTCTCTTACACTGAAGCTTTCTTT
>14|TRBV5-1|.|TRBJ2-3|few
CASSLWTAADTQYF
TGCGCCAGCAGCTTATGGACAGCAGCAGATACGCAGTATTTT
>14|TRBV20-1|TRBD1|TRBJ2-1|many
CSARNDRDAPGQFF
TGCAGTGCTAGGAATGACAGGGACGCTCCGGGGCAGTTCTTC
>14|TRBV5-1|.|TRBJ1-5|few
CASSLVGRGQPQHF
TGCGCCAGCAGCTTGGTGGGGCGAGGTCAGCCCCAGCATTTT
>15|TRBV7-2|.|TRBJ2-7|many
CASSLRQGGGYEQYF
TGTGCCAGCAGCTTACGGCAGGGTGGCGGGTACGAGCAGTACTTC
>15|TRBV6-1|TRBD2|TRBJ2-3|.
CASSSSGRSTDTQYF
TGTGCCAGCAGTTCTAGCGGGCGAAGCACAGATACGCAGTATTTT
>15|TRBV28|.|TRBJ2-1|many
CASSFRTAAYNEQFF
TGTGCCAGCAGTTTCCGGACCGCAGCCTACAATGAGCAGTTCTTC
>19|TRBV21-1|.|TRBJ1-5|few
CASSKASSAKSHSNQPQHF
TGTGCCAGCAGCAAAGCGAGTAGTGCAAAATCGCATAGCAATCAGCCCCAGCATTTT
>11|TRBV2|.|TRBJ2-1|many
CASSVGNEQFF
TGTGCCAGCAGTGTCGGCAATGAGCAGTTCTTC
>12|TRBV28|.|TRBJ1-4|many
CASSSGYEKLFF
TGTGCCAGCAGTTCAGGGTATGAAAAACTGTTTTTT
>15|TRBV10-3|TRBD1|TRBJ2-2|many
CAISGTGGSPGELFF
TGTGCCATCAGTGGGACAGGGGGTTCCCCCGGGGAGCTGTTTTTT
>16|TRBV28|.|TRBJ2-3|many
CASKPRRTFITDTQYF
TGTGCCAGCAAACCCCGTCGGACATTCATCACAGATACGCAGTATTTT
>14|TRBV12-3/TRBV12-4|.|TRBJ1-5|few
CASSNRLAGQPQHF
TGTGCCAGCAGCAATCGGTTGGCAGGCCAGCCCCAGCATTTT
>12|TRBV5-4|.|TRBJ1-2|.
CASSGRQQGPTF
TGTGCCAGCAGCGGCCGCCAACAGGGTCCCACCTTC
>14|TRBV6-1|.|TRBJ1-1|few
CASSEPGKNTEAFF
TGTGCCAGCAGTGAACCAGGGAAGAACACTGAAGCTTTCTTT
>12|TRBV28|.|TRBJ1-1|many
CASSSPREEAFF
TGTGCCAGCAGTTCTCCCAGGGAGGAAGCTTTCTTT
>13|TRBV2|.|TRBJ1-1|many
CASSKRQYTEAFF
TGTGCCAGCAGTAAGAGACAGTACACTGAAGCTTTCTTT
>14|TRBV28|.|TRBJ2-7|many
CASSNGGLLYEQYF
TGTGCCAGCAGTAACGGAGGGCTACTCTACGAGCAGTACTTC
>13|TRBV20-1|.|TRBJ2-5|.
CSARTPLEETQYF
TGCAGTGCTAGGACTCCGCTGGAAGAGACCCAGTACTTC
>17|TRBV28|TRBD1|TRBJ2-7|.
CANSSSNNGQGRYGQYF
TGTGCCAACAGCTCAAGCAACAACGGACAGGGTCGCTACGGGCAGTACTTC
>17|TRBV18|TRBD1|TRBJ1-5|.
CASSPIRIQGASQPQHF
TGTGCCAGCTCACCAATCCGGATACAGGGGGCGAGTCAGCCCCAGCATTTT
>13|TRBV12-3/TRBV12-4|.|TRBJ2-3|many
CASNPYLGDTQYF
TGTGCCAGCAACCCCTACCTGGGAGATACGCAGTATTTT
>16|TRBV9|TRBD1|TRBJ1-2|.
CASSPRQGVGNYGYTF
TGTGCCAGCAGCCCCCGACAGGGAGTCGGTAACTATGGCTACACCTTC
>14|TRBV20-1|.|TRBJ2-3|many
CSARDADGMSTQYF
TGCAGTGCTAGAGATGCTGATGGTATGAGTACGCAGTATTTT
>13|TRBV4-2|.|TRBJ2-5|.
CASSPHLGETQYF
TGTGCCAGCAGCCCTCACCTCGGAGAGACCCAGTACTTC
>11|TRBV20-1|.|TRBJ2-7|.
CSAKTDSRQYF
TGCAGTGCCAAAACCGACAGTCGGCAGTACTTC